These 6 T cell receptor beta chains came from one sample sequenced in a study of blood T cell repertoires in COVID-19. Produced via immunoSEQ multiplex PCR; TCRdb's table is partial and in-frame only. Among 300,000 to 400,000 clones, roughly 90% were seen once, and the ten largest hold 2% to 3%. Sequencing was done on a sample of PBMCs or T cells enriched from blood (not recorded which). The receptors derive from a man aged 55 to 70 who had recovered from COVID-19.

This clone was found once. The same CDR3 can be traced to other DNA sequences in this sample. J is TRBJ2-1 and V is TRBV4-2; no firm D call. CDR3 length: 14 residues. Germline lookup yields CDR1 LGHNA and CDR2 YNFKEQ. V lost 1 base and J 7 bases, leaving 11 bases between the germline ends. The DNA for the CDR3 is TGTGCCAGCAGCCAAGGCGGCCCCGGTAATGAGCAGTTCTTC. Protein: CASSQGGPGNEQFF.

V gene TRBV11-2 combines with J gene TRBJ2-1; 10 bases are a match to TRBD2. V shed 6 bases, J shed 2 bases, and the junction held 4 bases outside the gene matches. CDR3 size: 15 residues. CDR1 and CDR2 from the germline V gene are SGHAT and FQNNGV. The CDR3 DNA is TGTGCCAGCAGGACCCTAGCGGGAGCCTACAATGAGCAGTTCTTC. It encodes CASRTLAGAYNEQFF.

The CDR3 DNA reads as TGTGCCAGCAGCTTAAGACAGAACTATGGCTACACCTTC. Translation gives CASSLRQNYGYTF. This rearrangement joins TRBV7-3 to TRBJ1-2, with D tentatively TRBD1 (5 bases). Trimming stripped 1 base from V and 2 bases from J, with 5 bases between. This CDR3 has 13 residues. CDR1 and CDR2 (germline): SGHTA, FQGTGA.

This clone is a singleton in its sample. The rearrangement links TRBV27 to TRBJ1-5; D is uncertain. Germline V gene sequence: CDR1 MNHEY, CDR2 SMNVEV (reference sequence). This CDR3 is 14 amino acids long. Trimming removed 2 bases at V and 2 bases at J, with 7 bases between. The CDR3 loop reads CASSLVQGNQPQHF. The CDR3 DNA follows: TGTGCCAGCAGTTTAGTCCAGGGCAATCAGCCCCAGCATTTT.

The CDR3 is CASSVKGARGYTF. The CDR3 DNA reads as TGTGCCAGCAGCGTCAAGGGGGCCCGTGGCTACACCTTC. The chain recombines TRBV7-2 with TRBJ1-2, with TRBD1 matching 7 bases. V gave up 5 bases and J gave up 7 bases; unmatched junction bases: 7. CDR3 size: 13 residues. In germline, CDR1 is SGHTA, CDR2 FQGNSA.

Ten or more counts support this clone. The genes are TRBV25-1 and TRBJ2-2; TRBD1 is a possible D gene (6 bases). Germline loops: CDR1 MGHDK, CDR2 SYGVNS. This CDR3 is 13 amino acids long. V was clipped by 4 bases and J by 5 bases, with 8 bases between them. The CDR3, as DNA: TGTGCCAGCAGTGGAACAGGGACCGGGGAGCTGTTTTTT. The encoded protein is CASSGTGTGELFF.